This TCR beta chain is drawn from a study of identical twins. J was trimmed by 13 bases and V by 4 bases; bases with no gene match: 4. Germline V gene lookup returns CDR1 ENHRY and CDR2 SYGVKD. The length of the CDR3 is 11 residues. Study-wide findings and caveats: It was possible that invariant MAIT and iNKT cells partly confounded the zero-insertion analyses. Memory repertoires lacked the insertion deficit that abundant cord blood beta clonotypes showed. Out-of-frame alpha sequences shared between twins exhibited an excess of low generation probability.

Through template switching, a universal primer site was introduced, and the cDNA contained unique molecular identifiers. TCRdb re-called the 5' RACE reads with MiXCR, one entry per CDR3 protein. Counted here are approximately 1.8 million distinct CDR3 sequences, about 30% occurring once; the ten biggest clones make up 0.25% to 0.3%. Details on this clonotype: Its antigen is not identified.

The J gene is TRBJ2-4, the V gene TRBV10-3, with 7 bases lining up with TRBD1. Sequencing input: cord blood. The receptor was derived from a newborn girl in good health. As DNA, the CDR3 is TGTGCCATCAGTGTCGGACAGGAGCAGTACTTC. As protein: CAISVGQEQYF.